This T cell receptor beta chain is drawn from a study of blood T cell repertoires in COVID-19. Authors' data handling: Reference gene primer amplification in the assay estimated nucleated cell counts. TCRdb's table, derived via immunoSEQ multiplex PCR, lists solely in-frame clones and lacks some. The V and J calls and clone size are taken from that table; D and trimming were inferred from the DNA. The table shows approximately 94,000 clones, with roughly nine tenths occurring only once. J gave up 5 bases and V 4 bases, and 10 bases lay outside the gene matches. CDR1 is SGDLS, CDR2 YYNGEE, per germline. The CDR3 loop spans 15 amino acids.

This chain uses TRBV9 with TRBJ2-5; 8 bases fit TRBD2. Specimen: peripheral blood. The clonotype originates from a man in his fifties or sixties with active COVID-19. The CDR3 sequence: CASSLSGTRGETQYF. The CDR3 DNA follows: TGTGCCAGCAGCTTGAGTGGGACTAGGGGGGAGACCCAGTACTTC.